The source of this T cell receptor (beta chain) is a study of immune characterization of retroperitoneal liposarcoma. The CDR3 runs 15 residues. Trimming at V came to 5 bases and at J to 10 bases, leaving 12 bases not matched to a gene. From germline, CDR1 is MNHNS and CDR2 SASEGT. TCRdb fed the PCR reads into MiXCR, producing one record per CDR3 protein. The data contain roughly 10,000 distinct CDR3 sequences, roughly half of them singletons. Sequenced input: tumor tissue. The chain uses TRBV6-1 and TRBJ2-1; TRBD2 agrees at 9 bases. The clonotype originates from a female donor with retroperitoneal liposarcoma. CDR3 bases: TGTGCCAGCAGTTACCGGTCTAGCGGGGTCCACGAGCAGTTCTTC. Encoded protein: CASSYRSSGVHEQFF.